The present entry profiles one TCR beta chain with its context. CD8+ and CD4+ T cells from blood underwent TCR beta sequencing, which was carried out in a high-throughput format. FACS was used to enrich TEMRA cells, whereas the CD8+ and CD4+ T cells were obtained by negative isolation. The data stem from a study of CD8 T cells in Susac syndrome. The V gene end was trimmed by 6 bases and the J gene end by 4 bases; junction bases not matched to a gene: 5. Germline values: CDR1 SQVTM, CDR2 ANQGSEA. The CDR3 is 12 amino acids. The RNA input was roughly 0.5 to 1 ug, and it was reverse transcribed with random hexamers. An immunoSEQ multiplex PCR generated amplified TCR beta CDR3 products spanning 54 Vbeta and 13 Jbeta. MiXCR, run by TCRdb on the immunoSEQ multiplex PCR reads, gives a single entry per CDR3 protein. The profile shows about 290,000 distinct CDR3 sequences, approximately 85% of them singletons.

This receptor was obtained from a human donor with multiple sclerosis. The chain employs TRBV29-1 and TRBJ1-2, with 7 nucleotides matching TRBD1. Sequencing was performed on CD8+ T cells from PBMCs. The CDR3 bases are TGCAGCGTCCTGAGGACAGGCTATGGCTACACCTTC. This sequence encodes CSVLRTGYGYTF.